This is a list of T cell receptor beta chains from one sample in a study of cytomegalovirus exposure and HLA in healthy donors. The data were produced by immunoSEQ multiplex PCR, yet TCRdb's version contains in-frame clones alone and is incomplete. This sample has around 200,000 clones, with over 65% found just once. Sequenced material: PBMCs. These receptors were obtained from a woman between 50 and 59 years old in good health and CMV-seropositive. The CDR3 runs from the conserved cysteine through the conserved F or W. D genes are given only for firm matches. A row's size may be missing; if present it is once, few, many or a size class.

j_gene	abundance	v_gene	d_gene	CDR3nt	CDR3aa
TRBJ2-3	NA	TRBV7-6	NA	TGTGCCAGCAGCTTAGCGGGGGGGCGCACAGATACGCAGTATTTT	CASSLAGGRTDTQYF
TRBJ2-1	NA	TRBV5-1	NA	TGCGCCAGCAGCCTCCCCGGGGGTTCCGGGACAGTCGACGATCATTCCTACAATGAGCAGTTCTTC	CASSLPGGSGTVDDHSYNEQFF
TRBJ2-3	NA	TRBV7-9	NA	TGTGCCAGCAGCTCCCAAGGACTGAGCACAGATACGCAGTATTTT	CASSSQGLSTDTQYF
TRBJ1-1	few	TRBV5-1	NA	TGCGCCAGCAGCTTGGTCCCGGGAGGCACTGAAGCTTTCTTT	CASSLVPGGTEAFF
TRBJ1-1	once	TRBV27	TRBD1	TGTGCCAGCAGTACACAACGACAGGGCCGGACTGAAGCTTTCTTT	CASSTQRQGRTEAFF
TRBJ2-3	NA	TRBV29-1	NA	TGCAGCGTTGATGAGGGAGGAGATACGCAGTATTTT	CSVDEGGDTQYF
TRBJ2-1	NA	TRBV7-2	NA	TGTGCCAGCAGCTTAGCGGGGGGTATACCCAATGAGCAGTTCTTC	CASSLAGGIPNEQFF
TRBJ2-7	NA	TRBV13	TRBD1	TGTGCCAGCAGCTTAAGGGACAGACTCTACGAGCAGTACTTC	CASSLRDRLYEQYF
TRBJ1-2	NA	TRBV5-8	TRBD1	TGTGCCAGCAGCCTTAGACAGGGCGGCTACACCTTC	CASSLRQGGYTF
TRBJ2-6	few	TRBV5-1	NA	TGCGCCAGCAGCTCAGGATCTGGGGCCAACGTCCTGACTTTC	CASSSGSGANVLTF
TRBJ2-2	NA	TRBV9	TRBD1	TGTGCCAGCAGCGGGGACAGGGGGCTTAACACCGGGGAGCTGTTTTTT	CASSGDRGLNTGELFF
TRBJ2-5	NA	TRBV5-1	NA	TGCGCCAGCAGCCAACAGGGTTCTCTAGAGACCCAGTACTTC	CASSQQGSLETQYF
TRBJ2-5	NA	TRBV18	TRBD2	TGTGCCAGCTCAGGGACTAGCGGGGGCTTGGAGACCCAGTACTTC	CASSGTSGGLETQYF
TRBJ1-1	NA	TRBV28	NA	TGTGCCAGCAGTTTATTGAAGAGTGAAGCTTTCTTT	CASSLLKSEAFF
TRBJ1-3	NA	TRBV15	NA	TGTGCCACCAGCGGGGGCGCCTATGGAAACACCATATATTTT	CATSGGAYGNTIYF
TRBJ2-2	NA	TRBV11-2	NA	TGTGCCAGCAGCTTCAGTACGGGGACGAACACCGGGGAGCTGTTTTTT	CASSFSTGTNTGELFF
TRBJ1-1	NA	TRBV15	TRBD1	TGTGCCACCAGCAGGGACAGGGGAGTTATCGCTGAAGCTTTCTTT	CATSRDRGVIAEAFF
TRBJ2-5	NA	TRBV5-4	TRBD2	TGTGCCAGCAGCGGGATAGCGGGGACCCAAGAGACCCAGTACTTC	CASSGIAGTQETQYF
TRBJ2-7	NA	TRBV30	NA	TGTGCCTGGAGTGTGTCATCCTACGAGCAGTACTTC	CAWSVSSYEQYF